The entry that follows covers one T cell receptor (beta chain) sequence. The sample belongs to a study of blood T cell repertoires in COVID-19. Turning to the study itself: Acute and convalescent COVID-19 specimens originated in the United States, Italy and Spain.

The assay was immunoSEQ multiplex PCR, and TCRdb's table has in-frame clones only and misses some. Among 350,000 to 500,000 clones listed, about 88% were seen once. This TCR derives from a young woman who had been exposed to COVID-19. Material: PBMCs or T cells enriched from blood (not recorded which).

Here the CDR3 reads CASGGRVFGGYTF. The CDR3 DNA reads TGTGCCAGCGGGGGCAGAGTCTTTGGTGGCTACACCTTC. The rearrangement links TRBV28 to TRBJ1-2; TRBD1 is a possible D gene (6 bases). The CDR3 is made up of 13 amino acids. CDR1 and CDR2 (germline): MDHEN, SYDVKM. V was cut by 8 bases and J by 7 bases, with 17 bases left in between.